This T cell receptor beta chain is from a study of T cell clones after liver transplantation (dated by TCRdb to between 2019 and 2020). Regarding the complete study: The samples were obtained from ITN030ST, a randomized trial that attempted immunosuppression withdrawal within 2 years after liver transplantation. Donor-reactive T cell clones were identified using TCRbeta sequencing after a pre-transplant mixed lymphocyte reaction and were then followed in post-transplant blood. As an antigen-independent comparator for donor-reactive sequences, third party-reactive TCRbeta sequences were also identified from pre-transplant MLRs. Three of the eight recipients were HCV-positive; the others were transplanted for non-autoimmune, non-viral indications. Subjects received no induction therapy and standard immunosuppression until randomization at 12-24 months post-transplant. To count as tolerant, a recipient had to stay completely off immunosuppression for at least one year without liver enzymes climbing beyond twice the upper limit of normal. Blood samples were collected pre-transplant, pre-randomization before withdrawal, and post-randomization after either complete withdrawal or failed withdrawal. A cohort of 8 liver transplant recipients was studied, of whom 3 were classified as tolerant and 5 as non-tolerant. The research as a whole found: Without allograft tissue specimens, donor-reactive T cells may have migrated into the graft rather than being deleted. A greater decline was seen for donor-reactive sequences than for third party-reactive sequences, suggesting partial antigen-specific deletion unrelated to withdrawal success. When repertoire turnover was accounted for, significantly reduced detection of donor-reactive sequences was found in 7 of 8 subjects for CD4 and in 8 of 8 subjects for CD8. Because of small, heterogeneous patient numbers and non-standardized post-transplant time points, the conclusions were only preliminary. Circulating donor-reactive CD4 TCRbeta sequences fell significantly post-transplant in most of the 8 subjects, irrespective of tolerance or HCV status. In a couple of subjects, low numbers of available donor cells limited the measurable donor-reactive repertoire.

On this clone itself: Its antigen remains undetermined. No much larger clone is present one base from it, and per-base qualities are unavailable.

Looking up the germline V gene yields CDR1 LGHNA and CDR2 YSLEER. Taken from cysteine to phenylalanine, the CDR3 has 16 residues. Solely the CDR3 DNA is kept, with 48 bases framed from the first base. V loses 0 bases of germline sequence and J loses 6 bases, and the interval between the two ends is 12 bases. The time point label, as the study defines it: pre-transplant. Unstimulated PBMCs, after thawing, were stained for CD3, CD4 and CD8 and then FACS-sorted into CD3+CD4+ and CD3+CD8+ populations. All 8 studied subjects were randomized to withdrawal of immunosuppression. The Qiagen DNeasy Blood and Tissue Kit was used to isolate genomic DNA. Frozen genomic DNA underwent high-throughput TCRbeta CDR3 sequencing by immunoSEQ, including PCR amplification, mapping, bias correction and internal controls. The paper's data handling went like this. Productive rearrangements were kept, and unique TCRbeta sequences were defined by CDR3 nucleotide sequence plus V and J gene. Donor-reactive sequences required at least 5-fold expansion in CFSE-low cells versus unstimulated pre-transplant cells and at least 0.01% frequency. Per-subject minimum frequency thresholds, based on the lowest-template unstimulated sample, ensured at least 90% detection power. Repertoire turnover was measured by Jensen-Shannon divergence between the top 1000 TCRbeta sequences post- and pre-transplant. Two-sided Fisher's exact tests were used to test for changes in the detection of donor-reactive sequences. Imported from immuneACCESS, the table was reduced by TCRdb to in-frame sequences with V and J called. These copies leave out some clones; in studies compared against another copy, an unresolved V gene accounts for under half, and the cause of the remainder is not known. That table furnishes V, J and clone size, whereas the DNA furnished D and trimming. The sample table holds 95,000 to 110,000 clones, of which 82% were seen once. The leading ten clones occupy 0.99% of the sample.

The V and J segments used are TRBV4-3 and TRBJ1-6, with TRBD1 perhaps the D gene, on 6 matching bases. The material sequenced was CD4+ T cells from blood, taken before liver transplant. This receptor was identified in a human donor who received a liver transplant. The CDR3 sequence is CASSQDGGAGNSPLHF. The DNA sequence reads TGCGCCAGCAGCCAAGATGGGGGCGCGGGTAATTCACCCCTCCACTTT.